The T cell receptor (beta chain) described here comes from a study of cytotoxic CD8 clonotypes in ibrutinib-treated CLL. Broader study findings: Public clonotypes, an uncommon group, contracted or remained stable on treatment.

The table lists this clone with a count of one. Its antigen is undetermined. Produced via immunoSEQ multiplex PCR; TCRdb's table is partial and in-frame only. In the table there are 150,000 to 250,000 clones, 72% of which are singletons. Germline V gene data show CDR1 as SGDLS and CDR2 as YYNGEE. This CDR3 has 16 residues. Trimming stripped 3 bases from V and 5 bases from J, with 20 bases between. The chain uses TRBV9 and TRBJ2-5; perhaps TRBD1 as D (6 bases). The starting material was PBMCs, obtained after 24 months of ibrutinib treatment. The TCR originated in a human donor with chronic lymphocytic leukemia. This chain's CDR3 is CASSGTVNRNVETQYF. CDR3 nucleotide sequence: TGTGCCAGCAGCGGGACAGTTAACCGAAACGTGGAGACCCAGTACTTC.